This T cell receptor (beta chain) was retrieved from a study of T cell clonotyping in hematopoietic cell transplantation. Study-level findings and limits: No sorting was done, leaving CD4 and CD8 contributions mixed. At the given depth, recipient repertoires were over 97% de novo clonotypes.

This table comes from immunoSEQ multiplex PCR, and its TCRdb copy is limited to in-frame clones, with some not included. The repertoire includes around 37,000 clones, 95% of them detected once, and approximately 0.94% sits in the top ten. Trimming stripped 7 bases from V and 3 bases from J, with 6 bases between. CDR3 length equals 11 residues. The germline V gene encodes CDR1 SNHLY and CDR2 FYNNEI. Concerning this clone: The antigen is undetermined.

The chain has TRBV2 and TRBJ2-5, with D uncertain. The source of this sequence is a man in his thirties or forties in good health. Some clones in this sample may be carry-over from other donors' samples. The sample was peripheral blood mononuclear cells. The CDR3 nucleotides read TGTGCCAGCACCCTGGAAGAGACCCAGTACTTC. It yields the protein CASTLEETQYF.